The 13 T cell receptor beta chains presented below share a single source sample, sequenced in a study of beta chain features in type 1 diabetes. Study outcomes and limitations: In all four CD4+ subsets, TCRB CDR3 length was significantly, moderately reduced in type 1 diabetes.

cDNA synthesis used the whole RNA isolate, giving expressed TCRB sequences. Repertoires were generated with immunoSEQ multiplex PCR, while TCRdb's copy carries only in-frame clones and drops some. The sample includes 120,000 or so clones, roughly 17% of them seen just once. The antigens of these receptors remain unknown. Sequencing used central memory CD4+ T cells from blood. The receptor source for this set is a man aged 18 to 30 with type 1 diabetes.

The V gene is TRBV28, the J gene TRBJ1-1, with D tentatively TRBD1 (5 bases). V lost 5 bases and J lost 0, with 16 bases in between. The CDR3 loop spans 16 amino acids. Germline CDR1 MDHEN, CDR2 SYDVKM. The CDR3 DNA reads TGTGCCAGCAGTGTGCCCGGGAGGGGAATGAACACTGAAGCTTTCTTT. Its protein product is CASSVPGRGMNTEAFF.

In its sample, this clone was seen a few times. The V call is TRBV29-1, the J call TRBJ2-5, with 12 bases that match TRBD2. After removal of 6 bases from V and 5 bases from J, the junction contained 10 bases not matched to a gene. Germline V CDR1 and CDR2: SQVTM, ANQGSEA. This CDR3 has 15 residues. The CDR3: CSVDPTSGRAETQYF. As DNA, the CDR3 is TGCAGCGTGGACCCGACTAGCGGGAGAGCGGAGACCCAGTACTTC.

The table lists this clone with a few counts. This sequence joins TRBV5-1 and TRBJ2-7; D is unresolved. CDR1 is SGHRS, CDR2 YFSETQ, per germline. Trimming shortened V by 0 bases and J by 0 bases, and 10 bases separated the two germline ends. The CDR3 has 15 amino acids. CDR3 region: CASSLDPSASYEQYF. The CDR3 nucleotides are TGCGCCAGCAGCTTGGATCCGAGTGCCTCCTACGAGCAGTACTTC.

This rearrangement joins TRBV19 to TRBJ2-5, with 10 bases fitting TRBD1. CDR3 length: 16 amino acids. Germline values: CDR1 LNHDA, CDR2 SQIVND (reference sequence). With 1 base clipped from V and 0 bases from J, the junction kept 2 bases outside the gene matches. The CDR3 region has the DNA TGTGCCAGTAGTATAGCCGGGACAGGGGACCAAGAGACCCAGTACTTC. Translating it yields CASSIAGTGDQETQYF.

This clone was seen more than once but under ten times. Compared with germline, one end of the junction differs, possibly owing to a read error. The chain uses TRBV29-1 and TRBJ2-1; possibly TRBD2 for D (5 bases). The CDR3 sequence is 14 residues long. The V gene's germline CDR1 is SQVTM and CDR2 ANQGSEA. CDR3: CSVEDYLKLGEQFF. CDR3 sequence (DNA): TGCAGCGTCGAAGACTACCTAAAGTTGGGTGAGCAGTTCTTC.

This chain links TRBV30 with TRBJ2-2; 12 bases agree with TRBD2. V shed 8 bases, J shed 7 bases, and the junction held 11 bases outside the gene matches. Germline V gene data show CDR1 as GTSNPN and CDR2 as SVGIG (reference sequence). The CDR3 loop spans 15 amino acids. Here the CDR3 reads CAERLAGVLGGELFF. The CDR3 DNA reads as TGTGCCGAGAGACTAGCGGGAGTTCTCGGCGGGGAGCTGTTTTTT. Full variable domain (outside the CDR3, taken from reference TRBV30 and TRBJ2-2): SQTIHQWPATLVQPVGSPLSLECTVEGTSNPNLYWYRQAAGRGLQLLFYSVGIGQISSEVPQNLSASRPQDRQFILSSKKLLLSDSGFYLCAERLAGVLGGELFFGEGSRLTVL.

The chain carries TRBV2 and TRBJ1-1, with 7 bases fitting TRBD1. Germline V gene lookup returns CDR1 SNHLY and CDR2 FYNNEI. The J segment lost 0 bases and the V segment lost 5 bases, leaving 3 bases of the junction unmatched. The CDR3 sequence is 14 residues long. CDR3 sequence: CASSSRGLNTEAFF. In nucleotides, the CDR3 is TGTGCCAGCAGTTCGAGGGGGCTGAACACTGAAGCTTTCTTT.

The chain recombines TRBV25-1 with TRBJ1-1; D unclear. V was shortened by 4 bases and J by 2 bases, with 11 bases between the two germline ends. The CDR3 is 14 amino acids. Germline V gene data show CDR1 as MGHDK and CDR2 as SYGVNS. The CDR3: CASSGTDPNTEAFF. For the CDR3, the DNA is TGTGCCAGCAGTGGAACAGATCCTAACACTGAAGCTTTCTTT.

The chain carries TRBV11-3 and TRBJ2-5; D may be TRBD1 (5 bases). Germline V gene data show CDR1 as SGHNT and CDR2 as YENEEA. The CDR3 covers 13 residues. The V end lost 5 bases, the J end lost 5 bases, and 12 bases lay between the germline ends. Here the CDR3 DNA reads TGTGCCAGCAGCGCCAAGGGGTTCGAGACCCAGTACTTC. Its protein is CASSAKGFETQYF.

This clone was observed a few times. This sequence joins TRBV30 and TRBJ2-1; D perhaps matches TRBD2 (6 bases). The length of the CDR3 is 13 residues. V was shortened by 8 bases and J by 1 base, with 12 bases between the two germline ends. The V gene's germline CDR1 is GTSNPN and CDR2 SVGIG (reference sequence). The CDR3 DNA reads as TGTGCCCTGGAGGGGACTTCCTACAATGAGCAGTTCTTC. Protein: CALEGTSYNEQFF. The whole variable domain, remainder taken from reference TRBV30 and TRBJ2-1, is SQTIHQWPATLVQPVGSPLSLECTVEGTSNPNLYWYRQAAGRGLQLLFYSVGIGQISSEVPQNLSASRPQDRQFILSSKKLLLSDSGFYLCALEGTSYNEQFFGPGTRLTVL.

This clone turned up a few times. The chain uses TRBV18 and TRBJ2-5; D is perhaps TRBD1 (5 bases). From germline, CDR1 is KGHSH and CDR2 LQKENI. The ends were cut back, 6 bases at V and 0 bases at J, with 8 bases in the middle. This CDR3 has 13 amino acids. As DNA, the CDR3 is TGTGCCAGCTCTCAGGGTTACCAAGAGACCCAGTACTTC. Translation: CASSQGYQETQYF.

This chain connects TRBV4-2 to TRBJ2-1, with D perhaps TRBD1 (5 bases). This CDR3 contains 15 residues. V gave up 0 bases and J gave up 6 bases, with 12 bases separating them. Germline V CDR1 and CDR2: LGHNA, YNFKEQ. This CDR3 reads CASSQDRARRNEQFF. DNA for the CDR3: TGTGCCAGCAGCCAAGACAGGGCTAGGCGCAATGAGCAGTTCTTC.

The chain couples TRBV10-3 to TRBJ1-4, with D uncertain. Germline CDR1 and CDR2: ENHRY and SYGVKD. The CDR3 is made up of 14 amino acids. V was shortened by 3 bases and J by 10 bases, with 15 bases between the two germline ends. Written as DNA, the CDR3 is TGTGCCATCAGTGAAGTGGGGATTCTGGGAAAACTGTTTTTT. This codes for CAISEVGILGKLFF.